Given below is one TCR beta chain in context. Its antigen is unidentified. Primers: 60 Vbeta forward and 13 Jbeta reverse. Sequencing was performed with immunoSEQ multiplex PCR; in TCRdb, only in-frame clones are kept and a portion is missing. This repertoire shows approximately 97,000 clones, roughly three quarters found once; its top ten account for around 9.6%. After removal of 5 bases from V and 4 bases from J, the junction contained 6 bases not matched to a gene. The CDR3 loop spans 14 amino acids. Germline V CDR1 and CDR2: MDHEN, SYDVKM. These data come from a study of cytomegalovirus exposure and HLA in healthy donors. Study findings and constraints: Later genetic work tied a missense DCLRE1C variant to beta-chain V and J trimming.

The specimen sequenced was PBMCs. The chain links TRBV28 to TRBJ1-2, with 8 nucleotides matching TRBD1. The clonotype comes from a male donor in good health and CMV-seropositive. DNA for the CDR3: TGTGCCAGCAGTGAGCCGGGACAGGTCTATGGCTACACCTTC. It codes for CASSEPGQVYGYTF.